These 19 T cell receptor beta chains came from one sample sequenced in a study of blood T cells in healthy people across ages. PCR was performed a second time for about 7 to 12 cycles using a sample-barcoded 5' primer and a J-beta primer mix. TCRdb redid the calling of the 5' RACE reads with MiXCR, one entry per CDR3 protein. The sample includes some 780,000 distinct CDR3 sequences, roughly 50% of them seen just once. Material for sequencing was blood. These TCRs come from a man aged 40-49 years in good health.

The CDR3, as DNA: TGTGCCAGCAGCCGGCAACATTTTGGCCGACAGCTGAACACTGAAGCTTTCTTT. Translated, it gives CASSRQHFGRQLNTEAFF. The chain links TRBV7-3 to TRBJ1-1; D may be TRBD1 (5 bases). CDR1 is SGHTA, CDR2 FQGTGA, per germline. The CDR3 totals 18 residues. V was pared by 5 bases and J by 0 bases, with 22 bases between.

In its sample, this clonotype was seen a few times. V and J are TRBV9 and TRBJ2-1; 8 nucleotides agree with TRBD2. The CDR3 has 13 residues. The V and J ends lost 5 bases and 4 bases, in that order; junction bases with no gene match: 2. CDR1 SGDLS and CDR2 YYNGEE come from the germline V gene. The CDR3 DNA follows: TGTGCCAGCAGTGCGGGAGGATACAATGAGCAGTTCTTC. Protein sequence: CASSAGGYNEQFF.

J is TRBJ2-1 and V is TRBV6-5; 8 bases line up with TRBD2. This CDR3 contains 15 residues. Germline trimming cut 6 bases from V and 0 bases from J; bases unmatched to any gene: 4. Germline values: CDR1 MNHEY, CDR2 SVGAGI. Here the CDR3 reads CASSPGGHSYNEQFF. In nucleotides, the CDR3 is TGTGCCAGCAGCCCGGGGGGGCACTCCTACAATGAGCAGTTCTTC.

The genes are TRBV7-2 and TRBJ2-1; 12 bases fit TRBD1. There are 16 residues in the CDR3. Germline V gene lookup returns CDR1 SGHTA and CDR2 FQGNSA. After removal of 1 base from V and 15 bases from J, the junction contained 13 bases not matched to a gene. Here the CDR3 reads CASSLGGTGGGGVTFF. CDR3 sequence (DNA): TGTGCCAGCAGCTTAGGGGGGACAGGGGGCGGGGGTGTGACGTTCTTC.

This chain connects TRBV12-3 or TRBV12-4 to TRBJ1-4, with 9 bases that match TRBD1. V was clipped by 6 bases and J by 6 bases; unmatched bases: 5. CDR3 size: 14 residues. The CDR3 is CASRWTGADEKLFF. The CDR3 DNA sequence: TGTGCCAGCAGGTGGACAGGGGCGGATGAAAAACTGTTTTTT.

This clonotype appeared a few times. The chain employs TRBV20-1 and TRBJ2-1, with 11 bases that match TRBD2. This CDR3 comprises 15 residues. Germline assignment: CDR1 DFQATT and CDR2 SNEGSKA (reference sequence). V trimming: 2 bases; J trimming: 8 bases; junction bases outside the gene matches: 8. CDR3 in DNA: TGCAGTGCTAGACCTATAGCGGGAGGGGTGGATGAGCAGTTCTTC. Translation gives CSARPIAGGVDEQFF.

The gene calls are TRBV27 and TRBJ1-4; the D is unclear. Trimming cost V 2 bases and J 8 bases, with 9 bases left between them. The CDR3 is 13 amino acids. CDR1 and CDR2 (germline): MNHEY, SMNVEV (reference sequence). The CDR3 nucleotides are TGTGCCAGCAGTTTAAGGGCGAGGGAAAAACTGTTTTTT. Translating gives CASSLRAREKLFF.

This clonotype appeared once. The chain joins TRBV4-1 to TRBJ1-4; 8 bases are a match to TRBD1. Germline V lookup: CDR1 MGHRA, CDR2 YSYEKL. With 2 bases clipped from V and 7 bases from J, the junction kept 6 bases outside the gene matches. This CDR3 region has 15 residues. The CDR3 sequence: CASSQSTGEGEKLFF. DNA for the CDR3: TGCGCCAGCAGCCAATCGACAGGGGAGGGTGAAAAACTGTTTTTT.

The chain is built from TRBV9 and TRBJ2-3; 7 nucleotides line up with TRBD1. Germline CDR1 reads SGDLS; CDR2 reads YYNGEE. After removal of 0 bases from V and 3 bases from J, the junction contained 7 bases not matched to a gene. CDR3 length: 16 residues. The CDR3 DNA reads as TGTGCCAGCAGCGTAGGAGTAGGGGGCGTGACAGATACGCAGTATTTT. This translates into CASSVGVGGVTDTQYF.

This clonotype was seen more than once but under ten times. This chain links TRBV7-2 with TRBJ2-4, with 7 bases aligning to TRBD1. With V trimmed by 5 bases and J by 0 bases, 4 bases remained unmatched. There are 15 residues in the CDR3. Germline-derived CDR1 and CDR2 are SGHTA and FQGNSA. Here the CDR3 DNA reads TGTGCCAGCAGCAGGGACAGCCTAGCCAAAAACATTCAGTACTTC. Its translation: CASSRDSLAKNIQYF.

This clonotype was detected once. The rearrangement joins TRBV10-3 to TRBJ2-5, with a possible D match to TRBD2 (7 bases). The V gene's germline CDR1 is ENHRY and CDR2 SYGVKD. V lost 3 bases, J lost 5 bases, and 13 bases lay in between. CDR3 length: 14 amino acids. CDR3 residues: CAISDEGGLETQYF. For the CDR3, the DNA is TGTGCCATCAGTGATGAGGGGGGGCTCGAGACCCAGTACTTC.

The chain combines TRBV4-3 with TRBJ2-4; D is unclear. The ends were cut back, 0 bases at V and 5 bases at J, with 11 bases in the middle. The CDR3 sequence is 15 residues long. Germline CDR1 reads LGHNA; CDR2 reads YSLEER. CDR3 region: CASSQELQRQNIQYF. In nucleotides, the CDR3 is TGCGCCAGCAGCCAAGAGTTGCAGCGCCAAAACATTCAGTACTTC.

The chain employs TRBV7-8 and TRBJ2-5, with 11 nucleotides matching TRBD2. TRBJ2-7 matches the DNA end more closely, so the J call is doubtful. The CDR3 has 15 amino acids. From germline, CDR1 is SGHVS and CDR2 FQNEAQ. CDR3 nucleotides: TGTGCCAGCAGCTTAGCCACTAGCGGGAGATACGAGCAGTACTTC. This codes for CASSLATSGRYEQYF.

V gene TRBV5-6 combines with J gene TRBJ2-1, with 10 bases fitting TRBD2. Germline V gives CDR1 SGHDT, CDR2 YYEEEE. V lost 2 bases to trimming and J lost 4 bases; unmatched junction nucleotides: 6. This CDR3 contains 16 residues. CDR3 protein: CASSFLTSGLYNEQFF. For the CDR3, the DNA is TGTGCCAGCAGCTTTCTGACTAGCGGGTTGTACAATGAGCAGTTCTTC.

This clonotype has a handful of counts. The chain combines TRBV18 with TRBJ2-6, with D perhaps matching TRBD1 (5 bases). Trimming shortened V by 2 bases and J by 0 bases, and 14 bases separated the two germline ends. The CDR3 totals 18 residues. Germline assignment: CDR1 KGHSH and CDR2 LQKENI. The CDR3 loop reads CASSPDSPSFSGANVLTF. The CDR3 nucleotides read TGTGCCAGCTCACCAGACAGTCCCTCCTTCTCTGGGGCCAACGTCCTGACTTTC.

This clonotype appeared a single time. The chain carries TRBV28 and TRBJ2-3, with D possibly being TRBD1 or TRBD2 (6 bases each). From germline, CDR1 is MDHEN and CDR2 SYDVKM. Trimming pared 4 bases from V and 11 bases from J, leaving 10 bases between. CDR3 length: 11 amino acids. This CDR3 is CASSSRGGQYF. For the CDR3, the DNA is TGTGCCAGCAGTTCCAGGGGAGGGCAGTATTTT.

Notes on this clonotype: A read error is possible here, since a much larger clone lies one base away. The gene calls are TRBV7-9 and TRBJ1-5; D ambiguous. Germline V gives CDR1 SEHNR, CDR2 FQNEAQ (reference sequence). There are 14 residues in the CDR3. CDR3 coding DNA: TGTGCCGGCAGCTTACTCCAGTCCAATCAGCCCCAGCATTTT. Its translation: CAGSLLQSNQPQHF.

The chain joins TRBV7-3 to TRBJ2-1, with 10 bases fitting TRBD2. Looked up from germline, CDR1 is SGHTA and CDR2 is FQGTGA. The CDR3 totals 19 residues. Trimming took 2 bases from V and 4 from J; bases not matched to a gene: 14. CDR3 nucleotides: TGTGCCAGCAGCTTATTGGGTCCGGTGCCAGCGGGGGGGTACAATGAGCAGTTCTTC. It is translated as CASSLLGPVPAGGYNEQFF.

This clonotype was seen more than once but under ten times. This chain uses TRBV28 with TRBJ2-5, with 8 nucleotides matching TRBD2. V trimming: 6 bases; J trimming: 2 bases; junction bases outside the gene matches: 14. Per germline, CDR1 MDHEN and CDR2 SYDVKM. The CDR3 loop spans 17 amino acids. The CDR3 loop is CASRGLNLAGIQETQYF. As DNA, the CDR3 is TGTGCCAGCAGAGGTCTCAACCTAGCGGGCATACAAGAGACCCAGTACTTC.